This T cell receptor (beta chain) was captured by sequencing in a study of blood T cells in healthy people across ages. With a J-beta primer mix and a sample-barcoded 5' primer, a second PCR ran roughly 6 to 11 cycles. MiXCR, run by TCRdb on the 5' RACE reads, gives a single entry per CDR3 protein. The sample includes more than 800,000 distinct CDR3 sequences, 45% of them seen just once. Germline V CDR1 and CDR2: MGHRA, YSYEKL. This CDR3 spans 15 amino acids. V lost 6 bases, J lost 3 bases, and 9 bases stayed unmatched. The specimen was blood. This clonotype was sampled from a woman between 55 and 75 years old in good health. The V gene is TRBV4-1, the J gene TRBJ2-3, with TRBD1 matching 7 bases. The DNA of the CDR3 is TGCGCCAGCAGATCCGGAGTACAGGGGACAGATACGCAGTATTTT. Translating gives CASRSGVQGTDTQYF.